This T cell receptor beta chain appears in the sequencing data of a study of shared clonotypes between healthy human individuals. Study-wide results and limits: Larger richness was generally estimated for naive than memory subsets.

TCRdb keeps only in-frame clones here, not all; method: immunoSEQ multiplex PCR. The sample records some 2,000,000 clones, approximately 94% being singletons. Points on this clone: Antigen unknown.

The J segment lost 2 bases and the V segment lost 5 bases, leaving 11 bases of the junction unmatched. The CDR3 is 16 amino acids. Germline V CDR1 and CDR2: SGHDT, YYEEEE. The clonotype originates from a man between 18 and 35 years old in good health. Sequenced: naive CD4+ T cells sorted from blood. Subset specified: CD45RA+ positively selected. The chain couples TRBV5-6 to TRBJ2-7; 9 bases align to TRBD2. The CDR3 sequence is CASSLVVLAGTYEQYF. CDR3 nucleotide sequence: TGTGCCAGCAGTCTTGTAGTCCTAGCGGGAACCTACGAGCAGTACTTC. The full variable domain, in which reference TRBV5-6 and TRBJ2-7 provide the parts outside the CDR3, is DAGVTQSPTHLIKTRGQQVTLRCSPKSGHDTVSWYQQALGQGPQFIFQYYEEEERQRGNFPDRFSGHQFPNYSSELNVNALLLGDSALYLCASSLVVLAGTYEQYFGPGTRLTVT.